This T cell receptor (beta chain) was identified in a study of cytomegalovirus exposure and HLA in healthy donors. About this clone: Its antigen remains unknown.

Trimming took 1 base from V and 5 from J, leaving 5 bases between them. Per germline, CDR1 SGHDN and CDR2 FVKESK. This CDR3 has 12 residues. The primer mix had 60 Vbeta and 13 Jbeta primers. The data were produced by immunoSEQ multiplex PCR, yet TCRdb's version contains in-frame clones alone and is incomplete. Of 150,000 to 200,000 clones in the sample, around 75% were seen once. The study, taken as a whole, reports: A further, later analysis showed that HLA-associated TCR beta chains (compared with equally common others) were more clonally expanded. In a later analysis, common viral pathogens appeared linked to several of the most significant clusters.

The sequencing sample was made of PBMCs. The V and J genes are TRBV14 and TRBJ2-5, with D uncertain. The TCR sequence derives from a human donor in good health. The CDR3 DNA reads TGTGCCAGCAGCCAAGGGGCGGAGACCCAGTACTTC. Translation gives CASSQGAETQYF. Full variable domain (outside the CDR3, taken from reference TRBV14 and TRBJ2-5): EAGVTQFPSHSVIEKGQTVTLRCDPISGHDNLYWYRRVMGKEIKFLLHFVKESKQDESGMPNNRFLAERTGGTYSTLKVQPAELEDSGVYFCASSQGAETQYFGPGTRLLVL.